The source of this TCR beta chain is a study of CD8 T cells in ankylosing spondylitis. There are many counts of this clonotype. TCRdb re-called the 5' RACE reads with MiXCR, one entry per CDR3 protein. This sample carries around 280,000 distinct CDR3 sequences, 20% of them seen once, and the ten largest clones take roughly 8%. V lost 2 bases and J lost 4, with 11 bases in between. This CDR3 contains 14 residues. This chain links TRBV12-3 or TRBV12-4 with TRBJ1-1, with D perhaps TRBD1 (5 bases). The sequenced sample was blood, either unsorted or a sorted T cell fraction (not recorded which). The TCR comes from a male donor with ankylosing spondylitis or in good health (not recorded which). The CDR3 DNA reads TGTGCCAGCAGTTTATCCGGGGGATCCACTGAAGCTTTCTTT. Protein sequence: CASSLSGGSTEAFF.